This T cell receptor (beta chain) stems from a study of T cell responses to AZD1222 COVID-19 vaccine. Study background: Both about-4-week and about-12-week second-dose recipients were combined. Overall study results and limits: Nearly half of spike-specific TCRs reportedly target variant regions that are unmutated in the B.1.351 and B.1.1.7 variants. Most donors were white British and more were female, and clonal diversity was possibly underestimated. Recipients of two AZD1222 doses showed rising Spike-specific TCR breadth and depth.

Only in-frame clones appear in the TCRdb table, and some are missing; sequencing was by immunoSEQ multiplex PCR. The sample has approximately 100,000 clones, about 82% seen once. This clone occurred a few times. The target antigen is unknown. V was pared by 2 bases and J by 4 bases, with 4 bases of the junction left unmatched. The length of the CDR3 is 15 residues. The V gene's germline CDR1 is MNHEY and CDR2 SMNVEV (reference sequence). The specimen comprised peripheral blood, sampled on day 0 of AZD1222 vaccination. This chain uses TRBV27 with TRBJ2-7, with TRBD1 matching over 11 bases. The sequence came from an adult in good health. CDR3 sequence: CASSLRTGGLYEQYF. The CDR3 DNA sequence: TGTGCCAGCAGTTTACGGACAGGGGGCTTATACGAGCAGTACTTC.